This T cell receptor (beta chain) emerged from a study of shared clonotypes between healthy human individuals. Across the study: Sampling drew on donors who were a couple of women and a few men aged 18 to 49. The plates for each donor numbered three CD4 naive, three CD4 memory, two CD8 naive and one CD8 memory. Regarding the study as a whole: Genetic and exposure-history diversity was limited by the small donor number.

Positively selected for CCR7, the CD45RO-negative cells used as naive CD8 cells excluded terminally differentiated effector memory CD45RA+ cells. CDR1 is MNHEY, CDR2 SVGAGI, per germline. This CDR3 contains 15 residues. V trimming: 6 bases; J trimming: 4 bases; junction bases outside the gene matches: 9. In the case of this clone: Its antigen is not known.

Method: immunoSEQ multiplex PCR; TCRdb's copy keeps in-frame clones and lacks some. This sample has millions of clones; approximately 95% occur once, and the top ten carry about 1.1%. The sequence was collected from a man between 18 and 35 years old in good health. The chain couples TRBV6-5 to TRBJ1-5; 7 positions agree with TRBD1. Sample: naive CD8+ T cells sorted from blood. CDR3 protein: CASSPGGTDNQPQHF. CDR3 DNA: TGTGCCAGCAGCCCAGGCGGGACAGATAATCAGCCCCAGCATTTT.